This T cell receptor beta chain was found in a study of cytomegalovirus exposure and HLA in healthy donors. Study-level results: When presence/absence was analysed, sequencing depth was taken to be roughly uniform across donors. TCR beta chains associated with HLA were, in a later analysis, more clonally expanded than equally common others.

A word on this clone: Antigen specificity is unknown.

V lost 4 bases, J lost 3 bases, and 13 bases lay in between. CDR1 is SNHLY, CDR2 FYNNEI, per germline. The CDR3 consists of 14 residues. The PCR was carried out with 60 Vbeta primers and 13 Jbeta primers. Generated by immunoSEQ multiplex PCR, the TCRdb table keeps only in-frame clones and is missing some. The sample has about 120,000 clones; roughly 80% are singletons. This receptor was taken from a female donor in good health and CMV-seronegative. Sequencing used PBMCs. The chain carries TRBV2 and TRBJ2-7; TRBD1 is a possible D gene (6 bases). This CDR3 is CASSVEQGNYEQYF. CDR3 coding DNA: TGTGCCAGCAGTGTAGAGCAGGGGAACTACGAGCAGTACTTC. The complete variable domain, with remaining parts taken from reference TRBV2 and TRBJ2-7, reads EPEVTQTPSHQVTQMGQEVILRCVPISNHLYFYWYRQILGQKVEFLVSFYNNEISEKSEIFDDQFSVERPDGSNFTLKIRSTKLEDSAMYFCASSVEQGNYEQYFGPGTRLTVT.